The T cell receptor beta chain described here comes from a study of type 1 regulatory T cells. About the study: T-allo10 is an in vitro-generated, Tr1-enriched CD4 T cell product specific for alloantigen.

CDR3 length: 15 amino acids. From germline, CDR1 is DFQATT and CDR2 SNEGSKA (reference sequence). V was pared by 2 bases and J by 0 bases, with 11 bases between. TCRdb independently ran MiXCR on the reads; one entry per CDR3 protein. The sample yields 80,000 to 100,000 distinct CDR3 sequences, less than 40% seen once. The source material was CD4+ T cells, either the whole sample or a sorted fraction (not recorded which). The TCR sequence derives from a human donor in good health. The chain carries TRBV20-1 and TRBJ2-1; no clear D gene. DNA of the CDR3: TGCAGTGCTAGAAGTTCCCCCTACTCCTACAATGAGCAGTTCTTC. It specifies CSARSSPYSYNEQFF.